The clone carrying this T cell receptor beta chain was seen a single time. In the authors' methods: From reference gene primer amplification, estimates of nucleated cell counts were derived. TCRdb's copy holds only in-frame clones and misses some; the assay was immunoSEQ multiplex PCR. V and J calls and clone size are as listed in that table; D and trimming were resolved from the DNA. The sample holds almost 100,000 clones, around nine tenths seen once. This record comes from a study of blood T cell repertoires in COVID-19. At the level of the study: Acute and convalescent COVID-19 specimens originated in the United States, Italy and Spain. T cells, B-cell-depleted T cells, or PBMCs supplied cDNA or gDNA.

CDR1 is SQVTM and CDR2 is ANQGSEA in the germline V gene. Trimming shortened V by 7 bases and J by 6 bases, and 22 bases separated the two germline ends. This CDR3 is built from 14 residues. V gene TRBV29-1 combines with J gene TRBJ2-7; D is perhaps TRBD2 (7 bases). Material for sequencing was peripheral blood. The clonotype comes from a man aged 50 to 60 with acute or convalescent COVID-19. The CDR3 DNA follows: TGCAGCGCCAGGGGACTACAGGGCCACGGCGAGCAGTACTTC. Its protein is CSARGLQGHGEQYF.